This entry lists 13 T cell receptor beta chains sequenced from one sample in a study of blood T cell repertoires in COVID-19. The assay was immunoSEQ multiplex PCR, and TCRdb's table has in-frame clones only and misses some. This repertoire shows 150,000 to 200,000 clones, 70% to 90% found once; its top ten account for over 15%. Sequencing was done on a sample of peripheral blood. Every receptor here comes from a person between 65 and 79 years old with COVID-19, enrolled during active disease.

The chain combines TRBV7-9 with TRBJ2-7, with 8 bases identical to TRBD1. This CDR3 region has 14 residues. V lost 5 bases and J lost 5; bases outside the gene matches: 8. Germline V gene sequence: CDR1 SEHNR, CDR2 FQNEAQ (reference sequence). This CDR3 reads CASSPGTGLNEQYF. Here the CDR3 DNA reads TGTGCCAGCAGCCCAGGGACAGGTTTAAACGAGCAGTACTTC.

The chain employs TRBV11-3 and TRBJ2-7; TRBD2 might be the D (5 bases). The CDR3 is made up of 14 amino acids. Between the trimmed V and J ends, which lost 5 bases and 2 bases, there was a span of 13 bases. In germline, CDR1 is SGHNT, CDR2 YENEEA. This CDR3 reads CASSPRGKTYEQYF. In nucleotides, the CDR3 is TGTGCCAGCAGCCCCCGAGGGAAAACCTACGAGCAGTACTTC.

This CDR3 reads CASSSHLGIKETQYF. CDR3 DNA sequence: TGTGCCAGCAGCTCCCATCTCGGGATAAAAGAGACCCAGTACTTC. The gene calls are TRBV7-2 and TRBJ2-5; a weak D match, TRBD2 (5 bases). Germline V gives CDR1 SGHTA, CDR2 FQGNSA. Trimming stripped 4 bases from V and 3 bases from J, with 15 bases between. The CDR3 totals 15 residues.

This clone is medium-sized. CDR3 coding DNA: TGCAGTGCCAGGCCGGGACTCGAGCAGTACTTC. It codes for CSARPGLEQYF. The chain combines TRBV20-1 with TRBJ2-7; D is possibly TRBD2 (6 bases). CDR1 and CDR2 from the germline V gene are DFQATT and SNEGSKA (reference sequence). The CDR3 totals 11 residues. Between the trimmed V and J ends, which lost 6 bases and 6 bases, there was a span of 12 bases.

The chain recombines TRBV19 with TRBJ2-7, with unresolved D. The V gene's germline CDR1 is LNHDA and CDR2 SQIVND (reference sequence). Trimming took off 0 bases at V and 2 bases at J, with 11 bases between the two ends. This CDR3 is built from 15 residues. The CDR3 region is CASSIDPRGTYEQYF. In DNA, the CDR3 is TGTGCCAGTAGTATAGATCCCAGAGGAACCTACGAGCAGTACTTC.

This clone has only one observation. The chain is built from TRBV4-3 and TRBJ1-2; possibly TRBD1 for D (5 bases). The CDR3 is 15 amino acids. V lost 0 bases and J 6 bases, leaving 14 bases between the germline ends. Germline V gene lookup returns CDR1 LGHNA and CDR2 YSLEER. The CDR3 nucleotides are TGCGCCAGCAGCCAAGAGTCAGGGCGAGAGGATGGCTACACCTTC. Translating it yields CASSQESGREDGYTF.

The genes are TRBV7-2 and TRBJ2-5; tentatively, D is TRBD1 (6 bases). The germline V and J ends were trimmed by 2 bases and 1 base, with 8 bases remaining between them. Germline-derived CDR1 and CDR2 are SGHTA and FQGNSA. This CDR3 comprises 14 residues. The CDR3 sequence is CASSLTGIQETQYF. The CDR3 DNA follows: TGTGCCAGCAGCTTAACAGGGATCCAAGAGACCCAGTACTTC. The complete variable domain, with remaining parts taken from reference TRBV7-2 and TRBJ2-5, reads GAGVSQSPSNKVTEKGKDVELRCDPISGHTALYWYRQSLGQGLEFLIYFQGNSAPDKSGLPSDRFSAERTGGSVSTLTIQRTQQEDSAVYLCASSLTGIQETQYFGPGTRLLVL.

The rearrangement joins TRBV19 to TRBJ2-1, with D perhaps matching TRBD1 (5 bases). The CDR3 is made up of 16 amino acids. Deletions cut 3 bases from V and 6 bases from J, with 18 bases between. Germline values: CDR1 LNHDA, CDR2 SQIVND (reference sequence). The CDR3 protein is CASSILSGAGFNEQFF. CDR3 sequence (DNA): TGTGCCAGTAGTATTCTCTCTGGGGCAGGGTTCAATGAGCAGTTCTTC.

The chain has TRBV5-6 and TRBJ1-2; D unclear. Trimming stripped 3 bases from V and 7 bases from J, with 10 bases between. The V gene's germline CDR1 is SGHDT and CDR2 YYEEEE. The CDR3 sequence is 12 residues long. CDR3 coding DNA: TGTGCCAGCAGCTCCGACTTGGCTGGCTACACCTTC. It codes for CASSSDLAGYTF.

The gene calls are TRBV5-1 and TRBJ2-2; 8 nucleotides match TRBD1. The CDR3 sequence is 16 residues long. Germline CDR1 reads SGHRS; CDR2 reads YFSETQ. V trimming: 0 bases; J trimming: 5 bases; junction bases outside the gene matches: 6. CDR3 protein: CASSLGVGTGTGELFF. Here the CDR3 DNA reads TGCGCCAGCAGCTTGGGGGTCGGGACAGGAACCGGGGAGCTGTTTTTT.

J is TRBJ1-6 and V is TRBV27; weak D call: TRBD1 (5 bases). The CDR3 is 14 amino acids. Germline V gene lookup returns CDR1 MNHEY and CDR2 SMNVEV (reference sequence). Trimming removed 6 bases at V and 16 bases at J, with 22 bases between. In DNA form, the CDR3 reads TGTGCCAGCAGCTTCGGCGGGGCACTAACCCAGCTCCACTTT. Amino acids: CASSFGGALTQLHF.

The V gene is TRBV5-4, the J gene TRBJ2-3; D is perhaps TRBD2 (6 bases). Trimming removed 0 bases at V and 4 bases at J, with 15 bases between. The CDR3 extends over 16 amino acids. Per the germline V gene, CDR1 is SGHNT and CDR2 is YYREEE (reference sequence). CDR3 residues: CASSLDGGVRADTQYF. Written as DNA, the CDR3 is TGTGCCAGCAGCTTGGACGGGGGAGTGAGGGCAGATACGCAGTATTTT.

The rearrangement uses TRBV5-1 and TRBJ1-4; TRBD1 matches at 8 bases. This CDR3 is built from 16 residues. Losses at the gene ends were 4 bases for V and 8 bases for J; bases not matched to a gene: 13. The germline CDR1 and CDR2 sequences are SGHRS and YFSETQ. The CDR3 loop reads CASSPQGAHDVEKLFF. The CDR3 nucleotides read TGCGCCAGCAGCCCCCAGGGGGCGCATGACGTGGAAAAACTGTTTTTT.